These T cell receptor beta chains were read from a single sample in a study of regulatory T cells in long-lasting Graves disease. From the multiplex PCR reads, TCRdb called clonotypes with MiXCR, one entry per CDR3 protein. The table lists approximately 390,000 distinct CDR3 sequences, 15% to 20% of them singletons. In addition, the sample was reused for a study of T cells in Graves' hyperthyroidism and ophthalmopathy.

The material was peripheral blood mononuclear cells (PBMCs), obtained at new diagnosis, from a patient treated with antithyroid drugs. These receptors were obtained from a woman aged 18-29 years with Graves disease. Each CDR3 is given with its conserved first and last residue. A D gene is named only where the DNA matches it firmly. The listing skips clone size in some rows; elsewhere it reads once, few, many or a size class.

v_gene: TRBV28
j_gene: TRBJ2-1
abundance: .
d_gene: TRBD2
CDR3aa: CASSSSAAGGRRSEQFF

v_gene: TRBV28
j_gene: TRBJ1-5
abundance: many
d_gene: .
CDR3aa: CASSAPFPRSSSYQPQHF

v_gene: TRBV6-1
j_gene: TRBJ1-5
abundance: many
d_gene: .
CDR3aa: CASSQLSGDGSQPQHF

v_gene: TRBV9
j_gene: TRBJ1-3
abundance: .
d_gene: TRBD1
CDR3aa: CASSARGQSYTSGNTIYF

v_gene: TRBV9
j_gene: TRBJ2-7
abundance: few
d_gene: .
CDR3aa: CASSTSGNSYEQYF

v_gene: TRBV19
j_gene: TRBJ1-6
abundance: few
d_gene: .
CDR3aa: CASSGVMGSPLHF

v_gene: TRBV3-1
j_gene: TRBJ1-2
abundance: many
d_gene: TRBD1
CDR3aa: CASSRDSNYGYTF

v_gene: TRBV13
j_gene: TRBJ1-1
abundance: many
d_gene: TRBD1
CDR3aa: CASSRRKGQGWTEAFF

v_gene: TRBV11-2
j_gene: TRBJ2-5
abundance: many
d_gene: TRBD1
CDR3aa: CASSLPGQGSETQYF

v_gene: TRBV7-9
j_gene: TRBJ1-1
abundance: few
d_gene: .
CDR3aa: CASTVGQNTEAFF

v_gene: TRBV5-1
j_gene: TRBJ2-3
abundance: many
d_gene: .
CDR3aa: CASSLGRLTDTQYF

v_gene: TRBV30
j_gene: TRBJ2-1
abundance: many
d_gene: .
CDR3aa: CASRPRGNNEQFF